This entry describes one T cell receptor (beta chain). Its antigen is as yet unknown. The sample belongs to a study of CD8 T cells in ankylosing spondylitis. Study-wide results and caveats: Reported data indicate significant enrichment of disease-linked clones within matched ankylosing spondylitis synovial fluid. Disease-linked clones, CD8+, were relatively rare in peripheral blood.

TCRdb redid the calling of the 5' RACE reads with MiXCR, one entry per CDR3 protein. The sample includes a few hundred thousand distinct CDR3 sequences, 18% of them seen just once. Germline CDR1 is MGHRA and CDR2 is YSYEKL. The V end was cut by 1 base, the J end by 3 bases, with 12 bases between. The CDR3 length is 15 residues. Sequenced material: blood, either unsorted or a sorted T cell fraction (not recorded which). The receptor comes from a male donor with ankylosing spondylitis or in good health (not recorded which). The J gene is TRBJ2-5, the V gene TRBV4-1; D gene uncertain. This CDR3 is CASSQAFWPEETQYF. The CDR3 region has the DNA TGCGCCAGCAGCCAAGCCTTTTGGCCGGAAGAGACCCAGTACTTC.